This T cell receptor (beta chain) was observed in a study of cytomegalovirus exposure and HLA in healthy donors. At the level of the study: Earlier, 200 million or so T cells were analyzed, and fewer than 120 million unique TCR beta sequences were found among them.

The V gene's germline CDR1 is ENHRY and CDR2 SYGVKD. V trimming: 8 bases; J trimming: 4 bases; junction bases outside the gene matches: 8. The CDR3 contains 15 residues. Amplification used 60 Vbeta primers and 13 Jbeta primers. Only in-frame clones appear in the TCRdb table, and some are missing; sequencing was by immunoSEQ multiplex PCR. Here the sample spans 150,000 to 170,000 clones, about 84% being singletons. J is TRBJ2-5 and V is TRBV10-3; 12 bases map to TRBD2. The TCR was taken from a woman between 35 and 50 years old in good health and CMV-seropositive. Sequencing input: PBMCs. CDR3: CAIGEMGLAGETQYF. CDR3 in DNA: TGTGCCATCGGGGAAATGGGACTAGCGGGAGAGACCCAGTACTTC.